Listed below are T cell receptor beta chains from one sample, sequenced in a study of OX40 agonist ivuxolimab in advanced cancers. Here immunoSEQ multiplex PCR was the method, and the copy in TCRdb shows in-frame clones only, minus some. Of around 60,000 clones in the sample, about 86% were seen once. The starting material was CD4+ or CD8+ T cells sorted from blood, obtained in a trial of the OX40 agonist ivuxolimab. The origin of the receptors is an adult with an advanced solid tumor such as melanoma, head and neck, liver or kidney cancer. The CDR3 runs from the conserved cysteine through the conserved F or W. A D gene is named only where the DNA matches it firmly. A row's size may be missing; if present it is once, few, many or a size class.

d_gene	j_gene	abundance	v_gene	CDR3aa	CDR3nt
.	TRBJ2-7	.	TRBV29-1	CSEQGLVYEQYF	TGCAGCGAACAGGGACTTGTCTACGAGCAGTACTTC
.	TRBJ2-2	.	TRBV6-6	CASSRQEYNTGELFF	TGTGCCAGCAGCCGACAGGAATACAACACCGGGGAGCTGTTTTTT
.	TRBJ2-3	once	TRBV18	CASSPRNTDTQYF	TGTGCCAGCTCACCACGGAACACAGATACGCAGTATTTT
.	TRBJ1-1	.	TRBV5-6	CASSLDQGSNTEAFF	TGTGCCAGCAGCTTGGATCAGGGATCGAACACTGAAGCTTTCTTT
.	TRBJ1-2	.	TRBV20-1	CSAGDTHGYTF	TGCAGTGCTGGGGACACCCATGGCTACACCTTC
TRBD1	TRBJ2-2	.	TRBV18	CASSPRDRSSGTGELFF	TGTGCCAGCTCACCCCGGGACAGATCCTCGGGGACCGGGGAGCTGTTTTTT
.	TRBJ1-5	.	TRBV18	CASSKSGDPPNQPQHF	TGTGCCAGCTCAAAATCAGGGGATCCCCCCAATCAGCCCCAGCATTTT
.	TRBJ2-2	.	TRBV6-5	CASSYNGLGELFF	TGTGCCAGCAGTTATAACGGACTCGGGGAGCTGTTTTTT
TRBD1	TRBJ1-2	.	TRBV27	CASSPRQGLDVTNYGYTF	TGTGCCAGCAGTCCCAGACAGGGGCTCGATGTAACTAACTATGGCTACACCTTC
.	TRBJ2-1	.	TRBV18	CASSSARNEQFF	TGTGCCAGCTCATCAGCACGCAATGAGCAGTTCTTC